Described below is a single TCR beta chain sequence and its context. The antigen is not known. PCR involved 60 Vbeta and 13 Jbeta primers. The repertoire was sequenced with immunoSEQ multiplex PCR; TCRdb's copy has only in-frame clones and lacks some. This sample has 150,000 to 200,000 clones, with roughly 80% found just once. This record comes from a study of cytomegalovirus exposure and HLA in healthy donors. Study outcomes and limitations: CMV serostatus stood as the only immune exposure information on hand. The classifier reportedly diagnosed cytomegalovirus status with high sensitivity and specificity.

All the people who gave samples were healthy bone marrow donors. V shed 2 bases and J shed 8 bases, with 13 bases lying between them. The germline V gene has CDR1 SGHVS and CDR2 FQNEAQ. The CDR3 is 15 residues long. This TCR came from a human donor in good health. The chain carries TRBV7-8 and TRBJ1-6; D is perhaps TRBD1 (5 bases). Input material: PBMCs. The CDR3 DNA reads as TGTGCCAGCAGCTTAAGGGGCTTACGCGATTCACCCCTCCACTTT. Protein: CASSLRGLRDSPLHF.